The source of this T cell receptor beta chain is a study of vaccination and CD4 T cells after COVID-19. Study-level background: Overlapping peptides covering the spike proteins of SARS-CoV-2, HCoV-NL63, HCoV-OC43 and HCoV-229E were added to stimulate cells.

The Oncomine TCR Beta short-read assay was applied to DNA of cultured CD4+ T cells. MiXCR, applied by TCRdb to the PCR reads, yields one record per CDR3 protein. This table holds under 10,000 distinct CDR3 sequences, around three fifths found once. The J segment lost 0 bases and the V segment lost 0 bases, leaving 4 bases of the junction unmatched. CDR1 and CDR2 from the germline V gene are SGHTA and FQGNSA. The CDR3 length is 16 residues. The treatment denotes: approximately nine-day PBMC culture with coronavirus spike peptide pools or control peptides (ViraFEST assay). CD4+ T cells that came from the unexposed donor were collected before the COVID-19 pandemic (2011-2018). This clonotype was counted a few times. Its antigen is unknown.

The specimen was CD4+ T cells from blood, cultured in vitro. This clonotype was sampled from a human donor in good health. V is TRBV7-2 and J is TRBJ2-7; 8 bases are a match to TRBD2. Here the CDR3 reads CASSLAASGSSYEQYF. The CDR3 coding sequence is TGTGCCAGCAGCTTAGCTGCTAGCGGGTCCTCCTACGAGCAGTACTTC. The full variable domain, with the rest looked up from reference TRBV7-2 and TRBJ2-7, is GAGVSQSPSNKVTEKGKDVELRCDPISGHTALYWYRQSLGQGLEFLIYFQGNSAPDKSGLPSDRFSAERTGGSVSTLTIQRTQQEDSAVYLCASSLAASGSSYEQYFGPGTRLTVT.